Listed below are T cell receptor beta chains from one sample, sequenced in a study of post-analysis software for immune sequencing data. TCRdb recomputed calls from the PCR reads with MiXCR, one row per CDR3 protein. The sample carries hundreds of thousands of distinct CDR3 sequences, 40% to 50% recorded once. Material for sequencing was blood. Receptors originate from a girl aged 5 to 17 with multiple sclerosis. The CDR3 runs from the conserved cysteine through the conserved F or W. A D gene is named only where the DNA matches it firmly. Expanded clones are given a class, and other clones once, few, many or no size at all.

d_gene: NA
j_gene: TRBJ1-2
abundance: NA
v_gene: TRBV20-1
CDR3nt: TGCAGTGGCCATAGGAGGCGAAATGACTATGGCTACACCTTC
CDR3aa: CSGHRRRNDYGYTF

d_gene: NA
j_gene: TRBJ2-3
abundance: NA
v_gene: TRBV13
CDR3nt: TGTGCCAGCAGATTGGACAGCCGGGCCCACACAGATACGCAGTATTTT
CDR3aa: CASRLDSRAHTDTQYF

d_gene: NA
j_gene: TRBJ1-1
abundance: NA
v_gene: TRBV7-3
CDR3nt: TGTGCCAGCAGGCGCACAGTGAACACTGAAGCTTTCTTT
CDR3aa: CASRRTVNTEAFF

d_gene: TRBD1
j_gene: TRBJ2-7
abundance: NA
v_gene: TRBV12-3/TRBV12-4
CDR3nt: TGTGCCAGCAGTTTAACGGGACAGGGGACCCACGAGCAGTACTTC
CDR3aa: CASSLTGQGTHEQYF

d_gene: NA
j_gene: TRBJ2-4
abundance: few
v_gene: TRBV5-8
CDR3nt: TGTGCCAGCAGCTTGGATTACATTCAGTACTTC
CDR3aa: CASSLDYIQYF

d_gene: NA
j_gene: TRBJ2-7
abundance: few
v_gene: TRBV29-1
CDR3nt: TGCAGCGTTACACCCAACGCAGGGGACGAGCAGTACTTC
CDR3aa: CSVTPNAGDEQYF

d_gene: NA
j_gene: TRBJ2-7
abundance: few
v_gene: TRBV3-1
CDR3nt: TGTGCCAGCAGCCAAGACAGGGGCAGGCCACGGGCTTACGAGCAGTACTTC
CDR3aa: CASSQDRGRPRAYEQYF

d_gene: NA
j_gene: TRBJ2-6
abundance: NA
v_gene: TRBV5-4
CDR3nt: TGTGCCAGCAGCTTTGAGAGCTCTGGGGCCAACGTCCTGACTTTC
CDR3aa: CASSFESSGANVLTF

d_gene: TRBD1
j_gene: TRBJ1-2
abundance: many
v_gene: TRBV5-5
CDR3nt: TGTGCCAGCAGCTTCCGGGACAGGGTTGGCTACACCTTC
CDR3aa: CASSFRDRVGYTF

d_gene: TRBD2
j_gene: TRBJ2-7
abundance: NA
v_gene: TRBV4-1
CDR3nt: TGCGCCAGCAGTCCTCAACTAGCGGGGACCCCCTACGAGCAGTACTTC
CDR3aa: CASSPQLAGTPYEQYF

d_gene: TRBD1
j_gene: TRBJ2-3
abundance: NA
v_gene: TRBV15
CDR3nt: TGTGCCACCAGCAGAGGGACAGGGAGCACAGATACGCAGTATTTT
CDR3aa: CATSRGTGSTDTQYF

d_gene: TRBD2
j_gene: TRBJ2-3
abundance: NA
v_gene: TRBV6-4
CDR3nt: TGTGCCAGCTCACACCTAGCGGGAGAAGCAGATACGCAGTATTTT
CDR3aa: CASSHLAGEADTQYF

d_gene: NA
j_gene: TRBJ1-4
abundance: NA
v_gene: TRBV6-5
CDR3nt: TGTGCCAGCAGCCCCGGAGGGGTAAAGAGACTGTTTTTT
CDR3aa: CASSPGGVKRLFF

d_gene: NA
j_gene: TRBJ2-5
abundance: NA
v_gene: TRBV12-3/TRBV12-4
CDR3nt: TGTGCCAGCAGTTTAGGGGAGGTGGGATACCAAGAGACCCAGTACTTC
CDR3aa: CASSLGEVGYQETQYF

d_gene: NA
j_gene: TRBJ2-1
abundance: few
v_gene: TRBV12-3/TRBV12-4
CDR3nt: TGTGCCAGCAGTTTAGGGATGGGGACCTTCAATGAGCAGTTCTTC
CDR3aa: CASSLGMGTFNEQFF

d_gene: TRBD1
j_gene: TRBJ2-1
abundance: once
v_gene: TRBV7-3
CDR3nt: TGTGCCAGCAGCGCGAGGGGGCCAAGCAATGAGCAGTTCTTC
CDR3aa: CASSARGPSNEQFF

d_gene: NA
j_gene: TRBJ2-5
abundance: NA
v_gene: TRBV11-2
CDR3nt: TGTGCCAGCAGCTTAGTCCAGGGTATGGACGGGGAGACCCAGTACTTC
CDR3aa: CASSLVQGMDGETQYF

d_gene: NA
j_gene: TRBJ2-3
abundance: NA
v_gene: TRBV18
CDR3nt: TGTGCCAGCTCACCAGGCCCCGCTGGGTTCAGAGATACGCAGTATTTT
CDR3aa: CASSPGPAGFRDTQYF

d_gene: NA
j_gene: TRBJ1-2
abundance: NA
v_gene: TRBV5-5
CDR3nt: TGTGCCAGCAGCTTGGCCGCCGACAGCGGGACCTATGGCTACACCTTC
CDR3aa: CASSLAADSGTYGYTF

d_gene: TRBD1
j_gene: TRBJ2-1
abundance: NA
v_gene: TRBV6-6
CDR3nt: TGTGCCAGCACTTCCAGGGGGTCGGACAATGAGCAGTTCTTC
CDR3aa: CASTSRGSDNEQFF

d_gene: NA
j_gene: TRBJ1-1
abundance: many
v_gene: TRBV4-2
CDR3nt: TGTGCCAGCAGCCAAAACACTGAAGCTTTCTTT
CDR3aa: CASSQNTEAFF

d_gene: NA
j_gene: TRBJ2-5
abundance: few
v_gene: TRBV7-2
CDR3nt: TGTGCCAGCAGCCCCGGGGGTCTCCAAGAGACCCAGTACTTC
CDR3aa: CASSPGGLQETQYF

d_gene: NA
j_gene: TRBJ2-4
abundance: NA
v_gene: TRBV5-1
CDR3nt: TGCGCCAGCAGCGGGGGCCTAGGAGACATTCAGTACTTC
CDR3aa: CASSGGLGDIQYF

d_gene: TRBD2
j_gene: TRBJ2-5
abundance: NA
v_gene: TRBV29-1
CDR3nt: TGCAGCGTTGAGGCTAGCGGGGCGAAGGAGACCCAGTACTTC
CDR3aa: CSVEASGAKETQYF

d_gene: NA
j_gene: TRBJ2-4
abundance: few
v_gene: TRBV7-6
CDR3nt: TGTGCCAGCAGCCCCGAGGCAGGCTGGATTCAGTACTTC
CDR3aa: CASSPEAGWIQYF

d_gene: TRBD2
j_gene: TRBJ2-3
abundance: NA
v_gene: TRBV11-2
CDR3nt: TGTGCCAGCAGCTCGCTAGCGGGATGGGGAGATACGCAGTATTTT
CDR3aa: CASSSLAGWGDTQYF

d_gene: NA
j_gene: TRBJ2-7
abundance: few
v_gene: TRBV12-3/TRBV12-4
CDR3nt: TGTGCCAGTGCCCATGCCCTGGGTTACGAGCAGTACTTC
CDR3aa: CASAHALGYEQYF

d_gene: NA
j_gene: TRBJ2-5
abundance: NA
v_gene: TRBV5-5
CDR3nt: TGTGCCAGCAGCTTGGGCGGAGGTGCTGGAGAGACCCAGTACTTC
CDR3aa: CASSLGGGAGETQYF

d_gene: NA
j_gene: TRBJ2-1
abundance: few
v_gene: TRBV12-3/TRBV12-4
CDR3nt: TGTGCCAGCTCTCCTACGGGGTTCACCTACAATGAGCAGTTCTTC
CDR3aa: CASSPTGFTYNEQFF

d_gene: NA
j_gene: TRBJ2-7
abundance: NA
v_gene: TRBV29-1
CDR3nt: TGCAGCGTTGAAGCAGGGTACCCCTACGAGCAGTACTTC
CDR3aa: CSVEAGYPYEQYF

d_gene: NA
j_gene: TRBJ2-1
abundance: few
v_gene: TRBV29-1
CDR3nt: TGCAGCGCCCACAGTCAAATTTACAATGAGCAGTTCTTC
CDR3aa: CSAHSQIYNEQFF

d_gene: NA
j_gene: TRBJ2-3
abundance: NA
v_gene: TRBV11-1
CDR3nt: TGTGCCAGCAGCTTCAGGACTACCCCCGATACGCAGTATTTT
CDR3aa: CASSFRTTPDTQYF

d_gene: TRBD1
j_gene: TRBJ1-2
abundance: NA
v_gene: TRBV7-9
CDR3nt: TGTGCCGGCAGCCCGGACAGGTCCTATGGCTACACCTTC
CDR3aa: CAGSPDRSYGYTF

d_gene: NA
j_gene: TRBJ1-1
abundance: NA
v_gene: TRBV6-2/TRBV6-3
CDR3nt: TGTGCCAGCAGTTGGGGGTCACCTGAAGCTTTCTTT
CDR3aa: CASSWGSPEAFF

d_gene: NA
j_gene: TRBJ1-2
abundance: once
v_gene: TRBV5-1
CDR3nt: TGCGCCAGCAGCCAACGCCAGTTGGGGGATGGCTACACCTTC
CDR3aa: CASSQRQLGDGYTF

d_gene: NA
j_gene: TRBJ2-5
abundance: NA
v_gene: TRBV20-1
CDR3nt: TGCAGTGCTAGGAATGGAGAGACCCAGTACTTC
CDR3aa: CSARNGETQYF

d_gene: NA
j_gene: TRBJ1-4
abundance: NA
v_gene: TRBV12-3/TRBV12-4
CDR3nt: TGTGCCAGCAGTTTATGGACGGCTAATGAAAAACTGTTTTTT
CDR3aa: CASSLWTANEKLFF

d_gene: TRBD2
j_gene: TRBJ2-7
abundance: NA
v_gene: TRBV4-1
CDR3nt: TGCGCCAGCAGCCAAGATGGGGGACTAGCGGGATCGTACGAGCAGTACTTC
CDR3aa: CASSQDGGLAGSYEQYF

d_gene: TRBD1
j_gene: TRBJ2-5
abundance: NA
v_gene: TRBV5-1
CDR3nt: TGCGCCAGCACCTTGACAGGGGGGCGAGAGACCCAGTACTTC
CDR3aa: CASTLTGGRETQYF

d_gene: NA
j_gene: TRBJ2-7
abundance: few
v_gene: TRBV5-1
CDR3nt: TGCGCCAGCAGCAAGGAAACGGCGGAGACCTACGAGCAGTACTTC
CDR3aa: CASSKETAETYEQYF

d_gene: NA
j_gene: TRBJ2-5
abundance: few
v_gene: TRBV5-1
CDR3nt: TGCGCCAGCAGCCCCGGGGGGCCCTATTCCCAAGAGACCCAGTACTTC
CDR3aa: CASSPGGPYSQETQYF

d_gene: NA
j_gene: TRBJ2-1
abundance: NA
v_gene: TRBV29-1
CDR3nt: TGCAGCGTTATCGGGAGAGTCAACTACAATGAGCAGTTCTTC
CDR3aa: CSVIGRVNYNEQFF

d_gene: NA
j_gene: TRBJ2-7
abundance: few
v_gene: TRBV20-1
CDR3nt: TGCAGTGCTAGCCCATTGGAGGGGGGCTACGAGCAGTACTTC
CDR3aa: CSASPLEGGYEQYF

d_gene: NA
j_gene: TRBJ1-1
abundance: NA
v_gene: TRBV12-3/TRBV12-4
CDR3nt: TGTGCCAGCAGATTACGATGGGGGAACACTGAAGCTTTCTTT
CDR3aa: CASRLRWGNTEAFF

d_gene: NA
j_gene: TRBJ2-1
abundance: NA
v_gene: TRBV18
CDR3nt: TGTGCCAGCTCACCACCTACCTCCTACAATGAGCAGTTCTTC
CDR3aa: CASSPPTSYNEQFF

d_gene: NA
j_gene: TRBJ2-7
abundance: NA
v_gene: TRBV29-1
CDR3nt: TGCAGCGTCCGGAGGGGATTCTACGAGCAGTACTTC
CDR3aa: CSVRRGFYEQYF

d_gene: NA
j_gene: TRBJ2-5
abundance: few
v_gene: TRBV2
CDR3nt: TGTGCCAGCAGTCCCAGATCGCCTCAAGAGACCCAGTACTTC
CDR3aa: CASSPRSPQETQYF

d_gene: TRBD2
j_gene: TRBJ2-7
abundance: NA
v_gene: TRBV12-3/TRBV12-4
CDR3nt: TGTGCCAGCAGCTCCGGAGCGGGAGAATGGTACGAGCAGTACTTC
CDR3aa: CASSSGAGEWYEQYF

d_gene: TRBD1
j_gene: TRBJ2-1
abundance: NA
v_gene: TRBV12-3/TRBV12-4
CDR3nt: TGTGCCAGCAGTTTTTGGGACAGGGTTGAGCAGTTCTTC
CDR3aa: CASSFWDRVEQFF

d_gene: NA
j_gene: TRBJ1-1
abundance: NA
v_gene: TRBV29-1
CDR3nt: TGCAGCGCGGCTCGACCCTTAGTTGGTGAAGCTTTCTTT
CDR3aa: CSAARPLVGEAFF

d_gene: NA
j_gene: TRBJ2-1
abundance: many
v_gene: TRBV5-1
CDR3nt: TGTGCCAGCAGCTTAGCGGCGGACAATGAGCAGTTCTTC
CDR3aa: CASSLAADNEQFF